One and the same sample provided the 19 T cell receptor beta chains below, sequenced in a study of CD8+CD57+ T cells in acquired aplastic anemia. Profiles of TCR beta VDJ and CDR3 were generated from a genomic DNA template. TCRdb re-called the reads with MiXCR, one entry per CDR3 protein. The data show approximately 170,000 distinct CDR3 sequences, roughly 50% seen once. Patients chosen for sequencing had CD8+CD57+ cells that had expanded, as shown by flow cytometry. The sequenced sample consisted of sorted CD4+, CD8+, or CD8+CD57+ T cells (not recorded which) from PBMCs. The receptors come from a human donor with aplastic anemia.

This clonotype was counted between two and nine times. This chain joins TRBV2 and TRBJ2-7; 10 bases line up with TRBD1. V lost 7 bases and J lost 1; bases outside the gene matches: 7. The CDR3 spans 15 residues. Germline V CDR1 and CDR2: SNHLY, FYNNEI. The CDR3 DNA is TGTGCCAGCATTAAAGGGGACAGGGGTTCCTACGAGCAGTACTTC. Its protein is CASIKGDRGSYEQYF.

Turning to this clonotype: Possible read error: a much larger clone is one base away. The chain is built from TRBV19 and TRBJ2-1; D may be TRBD2 (6 bases). The CDR3 is 16 residues long. Trimming cost V 3 bases and J 0 bases, with 12 bases left between them. In germline, CDR1 is LNHDA, CDR2 SQIVND (reference sequence). CDR3 DNA: TGTGCCAGTAGTATCTGGGCTAGCGCCTCCTACAATGAGCAGTTCTTC. As protein: CASSIWASASYNEQFF. Using reference TRBV19 and TRBJ2-1 for the parts outside the CDR3, the full variable domain is DGGITQSPKYLFRKEGQNVTLSCEQNLNHDAMYWYRQDPGQGLRLIYYSQIVNDFQKGDIAEGYSVSREKKESFPLTVTSAQKNPTAFYLCASSIWASASYNEQFFGPGTRLTVL.

This clonotype appeared a few times. The chain recombines TRBV7-2 with TRBJ2-3, with D maybe TRBD2 (5 bases). Germline V gene lookup returns CDR1 SGHTA and CDR2 FQGNSA. V lost 5 bases and J 4 bases, leaving 7 bases between the germline ends. The CDR3 has 12 amino acids. The CDR3: CASSQAADTQYF. CDR3 nucleotide sequence: TGTGCCAGCAGCCAAGCGGCAGATACGCAGTATTTT.

This clonotype has only a few counts. As the CDR3 is not closed by the conserved phenylalanine or tryptophan, this likely results from a read error. The chain couples TRBV10-3 to TRBJ2-7; D tentatively reads TRBD1 or TRBD2 (5 bases each). The CDR3 loop spans 15 amino acids. Trimming removed 5 bases at V and 5 bases at J, with 19 bases between. CDR1 is ENHRY and CDR2 is SYGVKD in the germline V gene. CDR3 loop: CAISYDLGDSHEQYL. CDR3 sequence (DNA): TGTGCCATCAGTTACGACCTGGGGGATTCCCACGAGCAGTACCTC.

This clonotype was counted a few times. V gene TRBV5-6 combines with J gene TRBJ2-2, with 7 bases identical to TRBD1. Germline CDR1 SGHDT, CDR2 YYEEEE. CDR3 length: 16 amino acids. The V and J ends lost 2 bases and 6 bases, in that order; junction bases with no gene match: 10. CDR3 amino acids: CASSFFGQELAGELFF. CDR3 DNA sequence: TGTGCCAGCAGCTTCTTCGGACAGGAGTTAGCCGGGGAGCTGTTTTTT.

The chain has TRBV19 and TRBJ1-1; D is undetermined. Germline V gives CDR1 LNHDA, CDR2 SQIVND (reference sequence). Trimming removed 4 bases at V and 5 bases at J, with 14 bases between. This CDR3 has 14 residues. The CDR3 nucleotides are TGTGCCAGTAGTAAACATGGAGGATTGACTGAAGCTTTCTTT. It is translated as CASSKHGGLTEAFF.

This clonotype was seen only a few times. The chain recombines TRBV19 with TRBJ1-3, with 9 bases lining up with TRBD1. Germline CDR1 LNHDA, CDR2 SQIVND (reference sequence). Trimming removed 6 bases from V and 8 bases from J; junction bases left unmatched: 8. The CDR3 loop spans 14 amino acids. CDR3 amino acids: CASSFGTGRDTIYF. The DNA for the CDR3 is TGTGCCAGTAGCTTTGGGACAGGGAGGGACACCATATATTTT.

The chain combines TRBV19 with TRBJ1-2; tentative D call: TRBD1 (5 bases). The CDR3 is made up of 16 amino acids. The ends were cut back, 3 bases at V and 4 bases at J, with 18 bases in the middle. Germline values: CDR1 LNHDA, CDR2 SQIVND (reference sequence). For the CDR3, the DNA is TGTGCCAGTAGTATTGGGTACGACAGCTCAACCTATGGCTACACCTTC. This codes for CASSIGYDSSTYGYTF.

This clonotype occurred many times. This chain joins TRBV20-1 and TRBJ1-3; perhaps TRBD1 as D (6 bases). V was pared by 0 bases and J by 1 base, with 16 bases between. The germline V gene encodes CDR1 DFQATT and CDR2 SNEGSKA (reference sequence). This CDR3 has 17 amino acids. The CDR3 sequence: CSARDYREVLSGNTIYF. CDR3 sequence (DNA): TGCAGTGCTAGAGATTACAGGGAGGTGTTGTCTGGAAACACCATATATTTT.

As concerns this clonotype: Germline is not matched at one junction end, which may reflect a read error. V gene TRBV9 combines with J gene TRBJ2-7; TRBD1 might be the D (5 bases). Germline assignment: CDR1 SGDLS and CDR2 YYNGEE. The CDR3 has 13 amino acids. CDR3 in amino acids: CASSIRTSSEQYF. CDR3 in DNA: TGTGCCAGCAGCATAAGGACATCCTCCGAGCAGTACTTC.

This clonotype was recorded a few times. V and J are TRBV2 and TRBJ1-1, with no clear D. Germline V gene data show CDR1 as SNHLY and CDR2 as FYNNEI. V was trimmed by 4 bases and J by 3 bases, leaving 9 bases between them. The CDR3 runs to 13 residues. The DNA for the CDR3 is TGTGCCAGCAGTGTAATAGTCGACACTGAAGCTTTCTTT. Translation gives CASSVIVDTEAFF.

This rearrangement joins TRBV12-3 or TRBV12-4 to TRBJ2-6; D is uncertain. V was trimmed by 5 bases and J by 6 bases, leaving 5 bases between them. The CDR3 contains 12 residues. DNA of the CDR3: TGTGCCAGCAGTACGGCGGCCAACGTCCTGACTTTC. It encodes CASSTAANVLTF.

A few counts support this clonotype. J is TRBJ1-1 and V is TRBV10-2, with a tentative D call TRBD1 (6 bases). This CDR3 contains 14 residues. Germline CDR1 reads WSHSY; CDR2 reads SAAADI. Deletions cut 4 bases from V and 6 bases from J, with 15 bases between. The CDR3 here is CASSVGGSSAEAFF. CDR3 sequence (DNA): TGCGCCAGCAGTGTGGGGGGCTCCAGCGCTGAAGCTTTCTTT.

This clonotype was seen ten or more times. This chain links TRBV20-1 with TRBJ2-7, with 11 positions matching TRBD2. There are 14 residues in the CDR3. The trim removed 1 base at V and 7 bases at J, leaving 6 bases unmatched. The V gene's germline CDR1 is DFQATT and CDR2 SNEGSKA (reference sequence). CDR3 amino acids: CSARGASGGYEQYF. DNA for the CDR3: TGCAGTGCTAGAGGCGCTAGCGGGGGGTATGAGCAGTACTTC.

This clonotype was detected ten times or more. The chain couples TRBV7-2 to TRBJ1-5; D ambiguous. Trimming shortened V by 0 bases and J by 1 base, and 4 bases separated the two germline ends. Per germline, CDR1 SGHTA and CDR2 FQGNSA. The CDR3 loop spans 14 amino acids. DNA of the CDR3: TGTGCCAGCAGCTTAGCCGTAAGCAATCAGCCCCAGCATTTT. This encodes CASSLAVSNQPQHF. The full variable domain, in which reference TRBV7-2 and TRBJ1-5 provide the parts outside the CDR3, is GAGVSQSPSNKVTEKGKDVELRCDPISGHTALYWYRQSLGQGLEFLIYFQGNSAPDKSGLPSDRFSAERTGGSVSTLTIQRTQQEDSAVYLCASSLAVSNQPQHFGDGTRLSIL.

This clonotype was observed many times. The chain carries TRBV14 and TRBJ2-1; 9 nucleotides line up with TRBD2. V lost 6 bases and J lost 9; bases outside the gene matches: 9. CDR1 is SGHDN, CDR2 FVKESK, per germline. The CDR3 runs 14 residues. The CDR3 reads CASRRSGSGSEQFF. As DNA, the CDR3 is TGTGCCAGCAGACGTAGCGGGAGCGGGAGTGAGCAGTTCTTC.

The chain employs TRBV10-1 and TRBJ2-3; TRBD2 is a possible D gene (6 bases). Looked up from germline, CDR1 is WNHNN and CDR2 is SYGVQD (reference sequence). This CDR3 has 15 amino acids. V lost 6 bases, J lost 4 bases, and 17 bases lay in between. The CDR3 spells CASRPSSSGADTQYF. As DNA, the CDR3 is TGCGCCAGCAGACCGTCCTCTTCGGGGGCAGATACGCAGTATTTT.

This clonotype was counted ten times or more. This chain joins TRBV7-8 and TRBJ1-1, with a possible D match to TRBD1 (6 bases). Per the germline V gene, CDR1 is SGHVS and CDR2 is FQNEAQ. V dropped 5 bases and J dropped 2 bases, with 9 bases sitting between them. The CDR3 totals 13 residues. As DNA, the CDR3 is TGTGCCAGCAGCCCGGACAGTAACACTGAAGCTTTCTTT. Translating it yields CASSPDSNTEAFF.

The chain recombines TRBV27 with TRBJ1-5; TRBD1 is a possible D gene (5 bases). The CDR3 loop spans 14 amino acids. The V gene's germline CDR1 is MNHEY and CDR2 SMNVEV (reference sequence). V gave up 4 bases and J gave up 5 bases, with 12 bases separating them. CDR3 in amino acids: CASSSRDSYQPQHF. In nucleotides, the CDR3 is TGTGCCAGCAGTTCTCGAGACAGTTATCAGCCCCAGCATTTT.